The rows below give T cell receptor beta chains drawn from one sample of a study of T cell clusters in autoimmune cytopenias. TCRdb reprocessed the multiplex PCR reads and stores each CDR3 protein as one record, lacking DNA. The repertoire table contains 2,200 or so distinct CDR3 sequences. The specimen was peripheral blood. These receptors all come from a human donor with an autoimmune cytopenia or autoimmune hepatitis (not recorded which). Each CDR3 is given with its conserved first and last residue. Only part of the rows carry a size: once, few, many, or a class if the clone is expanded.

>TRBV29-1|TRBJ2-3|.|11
CSVGRADTQYF
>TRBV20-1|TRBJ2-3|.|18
CSARDPGLAGGWSDTQYF
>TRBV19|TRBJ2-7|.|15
CASTPGQGVSYEQYF
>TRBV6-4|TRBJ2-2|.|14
CASPGTGKYGELFF
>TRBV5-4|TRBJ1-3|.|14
CASSPTGTGNTIYF
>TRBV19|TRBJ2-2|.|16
CASSIISSGKTGELFF
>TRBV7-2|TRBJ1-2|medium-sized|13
CASSAGQGYGYTF
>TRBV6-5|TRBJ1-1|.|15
CASSPSPGGNTEAFF
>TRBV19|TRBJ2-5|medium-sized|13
CASSIGLAETQYF
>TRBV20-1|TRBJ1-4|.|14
CSALSGQVNEKLFF
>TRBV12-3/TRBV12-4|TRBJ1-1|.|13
CASSRTGDTEAFF
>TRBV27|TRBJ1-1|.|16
CASSLSTGRMNTEAFF
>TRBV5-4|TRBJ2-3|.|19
CASSLAGVRGATSTDTQYF
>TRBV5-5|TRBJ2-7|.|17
CASSLQRGLLTSYEQYF
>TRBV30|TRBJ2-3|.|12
CAWSVQADTQYF
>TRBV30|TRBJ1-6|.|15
CAWMEGHSYNSPLHF
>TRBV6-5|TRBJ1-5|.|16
CASSLYGTVEGQPQHF
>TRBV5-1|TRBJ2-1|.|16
CASSRLGTSGYNEQFF
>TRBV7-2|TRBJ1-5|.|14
CASSSQGGNQPQHF
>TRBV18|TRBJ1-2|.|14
CASSQGTSIYGYTF
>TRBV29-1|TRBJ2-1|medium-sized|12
CSVGQGGNEQFF
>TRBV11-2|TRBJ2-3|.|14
CASSNRDNTDTQYF
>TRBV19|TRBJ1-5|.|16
CASSTSRGTRNQPQHF
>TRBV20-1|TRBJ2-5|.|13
CSAWTGRTETQYF
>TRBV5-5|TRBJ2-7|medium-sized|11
CASSFSYEQYF
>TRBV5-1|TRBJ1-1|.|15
CASSARLQGATEAFF
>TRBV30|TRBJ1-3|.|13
CAWSRASGNTIYF
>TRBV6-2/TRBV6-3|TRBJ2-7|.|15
CASSFQREASYEQYF
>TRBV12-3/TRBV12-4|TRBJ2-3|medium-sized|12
CASSGNADTQYF
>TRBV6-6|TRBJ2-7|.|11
CASNKGYEQYF
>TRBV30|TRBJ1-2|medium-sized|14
CAWSALGGPYGYTF
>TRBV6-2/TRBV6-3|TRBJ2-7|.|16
CASSTPLSGDSYEQYF
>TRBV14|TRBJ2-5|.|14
CASSRPSAQETQYF
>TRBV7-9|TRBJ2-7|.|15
CASSSLYKGDGEAYF
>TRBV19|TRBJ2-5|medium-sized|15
CASSTDGDRDPTQYF
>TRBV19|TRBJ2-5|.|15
CASSKRDGGRETQYF
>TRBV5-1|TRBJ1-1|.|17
CASSLGQGSLPRGEAFF
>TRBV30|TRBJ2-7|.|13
CAWSVLVTSEQYF
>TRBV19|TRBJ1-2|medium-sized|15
CASSILSDRLYGYTF
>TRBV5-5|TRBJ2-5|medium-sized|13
CASSATEQETQYF
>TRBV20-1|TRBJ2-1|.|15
CSARTSGGPYNEQFF
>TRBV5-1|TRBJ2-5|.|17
CASSPLAGLAGTETQYF
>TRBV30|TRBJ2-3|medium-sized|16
CAWSLAGGGSTDTQYF
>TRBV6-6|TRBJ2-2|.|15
CASSIAGVDTGELFF
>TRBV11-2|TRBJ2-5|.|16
CASSLVPRTGMETQYF
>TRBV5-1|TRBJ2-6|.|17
CASSLVAQSSGANVLTF
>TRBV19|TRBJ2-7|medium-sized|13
CASSPGTGFEQYF